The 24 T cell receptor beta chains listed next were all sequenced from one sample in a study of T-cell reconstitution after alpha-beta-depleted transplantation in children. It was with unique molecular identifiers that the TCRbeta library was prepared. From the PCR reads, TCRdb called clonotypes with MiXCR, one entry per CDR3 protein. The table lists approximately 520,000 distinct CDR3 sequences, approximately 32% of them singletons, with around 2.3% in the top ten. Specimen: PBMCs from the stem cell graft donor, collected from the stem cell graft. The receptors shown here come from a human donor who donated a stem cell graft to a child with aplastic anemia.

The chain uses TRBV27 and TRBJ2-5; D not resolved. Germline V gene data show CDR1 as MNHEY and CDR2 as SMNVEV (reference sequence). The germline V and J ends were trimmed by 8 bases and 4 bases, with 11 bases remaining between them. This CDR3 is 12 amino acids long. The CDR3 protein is CASGLVPETQYF. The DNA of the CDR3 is TGTGCCAGCGGGCTAGTTCCAGAGACCCAGTACTTC.

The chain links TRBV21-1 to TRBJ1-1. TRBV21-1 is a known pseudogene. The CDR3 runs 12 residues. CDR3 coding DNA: TGTGCCGGCTACCGGTTTGACACTGAAGCTTTCTTT. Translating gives CAGYRFDTEAFF.

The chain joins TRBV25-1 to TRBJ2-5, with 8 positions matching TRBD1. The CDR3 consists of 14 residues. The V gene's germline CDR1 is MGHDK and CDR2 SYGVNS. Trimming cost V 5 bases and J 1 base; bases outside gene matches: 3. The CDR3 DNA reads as TGTGCCAGCAGTCAGGGGGCGGGCCAAGAGACCCAGTACTTC. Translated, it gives CASSQGAGQETQYF.

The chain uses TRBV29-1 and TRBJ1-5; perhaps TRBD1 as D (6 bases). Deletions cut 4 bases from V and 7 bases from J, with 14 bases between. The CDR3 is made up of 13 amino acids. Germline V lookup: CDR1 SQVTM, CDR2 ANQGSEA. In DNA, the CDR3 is TGCAGCGTTGCCGTGGGGGCCGGACAGCCCCAGCATTTT. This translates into CSVAVGAGQPQHF.

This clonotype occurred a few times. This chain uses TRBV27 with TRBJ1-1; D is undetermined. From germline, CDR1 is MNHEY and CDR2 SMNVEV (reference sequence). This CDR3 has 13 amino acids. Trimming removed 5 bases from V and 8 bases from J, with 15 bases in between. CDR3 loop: CASSPRWGTEAFF. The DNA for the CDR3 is TGTGCCAGCAGTCCAAGATGGGGAACAGAAGCTTTCTTT.

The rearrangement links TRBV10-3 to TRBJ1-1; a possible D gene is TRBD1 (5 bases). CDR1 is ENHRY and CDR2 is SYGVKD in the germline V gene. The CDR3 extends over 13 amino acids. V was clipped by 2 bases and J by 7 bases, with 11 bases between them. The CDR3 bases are TGTGCCATCAGTGAGCGGAGGGGAAGTGAAGCTTTCTTT. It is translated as CAISERRGSEAFF.

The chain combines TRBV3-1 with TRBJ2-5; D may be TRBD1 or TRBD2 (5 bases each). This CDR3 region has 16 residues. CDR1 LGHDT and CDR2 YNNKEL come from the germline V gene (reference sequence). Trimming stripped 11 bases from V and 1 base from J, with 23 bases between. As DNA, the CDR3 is TGTGCCTGCTGTTCCTCGGGGCGGATGAGCCAAGAGACCCAGTACTTC. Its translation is CACCSSGRMSQETQYF.

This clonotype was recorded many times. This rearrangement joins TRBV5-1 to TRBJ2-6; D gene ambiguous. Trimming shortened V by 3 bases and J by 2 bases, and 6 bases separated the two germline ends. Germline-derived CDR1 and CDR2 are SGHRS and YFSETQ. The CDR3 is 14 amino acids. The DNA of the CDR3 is TGCGCCAGCAGCTGGAACCCTGGGGCCAACGTCCTGACTTTC. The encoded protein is CASSWNPGANVLTF.

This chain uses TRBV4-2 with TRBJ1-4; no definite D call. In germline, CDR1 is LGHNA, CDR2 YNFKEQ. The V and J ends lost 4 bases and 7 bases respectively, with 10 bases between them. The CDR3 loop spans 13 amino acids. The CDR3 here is CASSRGWVEKLFF. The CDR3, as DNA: TGTGCCAGCAGCCGTGGTTGGGTTGAAAAACTGTTTTTT.

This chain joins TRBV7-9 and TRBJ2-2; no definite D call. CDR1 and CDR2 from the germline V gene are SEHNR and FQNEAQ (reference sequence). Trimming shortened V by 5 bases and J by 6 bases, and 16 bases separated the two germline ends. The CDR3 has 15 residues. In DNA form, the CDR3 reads TGTGCCAGCAGCCCGAGGAAGGCGATAGCCGGGGAGCTGTTTTTT. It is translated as CASSPRKAIAGELFF.

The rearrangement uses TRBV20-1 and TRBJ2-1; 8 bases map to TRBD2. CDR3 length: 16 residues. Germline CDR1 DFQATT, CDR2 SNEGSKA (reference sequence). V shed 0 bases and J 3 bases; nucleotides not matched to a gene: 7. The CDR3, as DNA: TGCAGTGCTAGAGATGCAGGGCTAGCGGGCTACAATGAGCAGTTCTTC. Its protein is CSARDAGLAGYNEQFF.

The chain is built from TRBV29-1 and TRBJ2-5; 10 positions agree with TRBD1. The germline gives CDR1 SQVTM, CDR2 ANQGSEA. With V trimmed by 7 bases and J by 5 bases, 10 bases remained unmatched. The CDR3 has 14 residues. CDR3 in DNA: TGCAGCGCCGTAGACAGGGGGCGAGGTGAGACCCAGTACTTC. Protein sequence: CSAVDRGRGETQYF.

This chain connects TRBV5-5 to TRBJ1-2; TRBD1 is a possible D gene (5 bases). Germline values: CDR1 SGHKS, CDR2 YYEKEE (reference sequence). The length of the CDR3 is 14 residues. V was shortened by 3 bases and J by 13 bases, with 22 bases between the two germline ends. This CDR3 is CASSSPGDVWHPTF. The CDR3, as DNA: TGTGCCAGCAGCTCCCCGGGGGACGTCTGGCATCCCACCTTC.

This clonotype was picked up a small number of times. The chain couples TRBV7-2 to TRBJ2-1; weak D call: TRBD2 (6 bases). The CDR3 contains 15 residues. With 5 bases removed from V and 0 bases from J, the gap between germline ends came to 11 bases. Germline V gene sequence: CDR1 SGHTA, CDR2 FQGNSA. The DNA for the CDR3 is TGTGCCAGCAGCACCCCGACTAGCTCCTACAATGAGCAGTTCTTC. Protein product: CASSTPTSSYNEQFF.

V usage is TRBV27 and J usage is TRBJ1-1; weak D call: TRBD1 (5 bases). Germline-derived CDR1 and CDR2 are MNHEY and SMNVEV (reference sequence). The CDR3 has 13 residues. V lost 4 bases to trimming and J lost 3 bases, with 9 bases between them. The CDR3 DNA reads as TGTGCCAGCAGTTCCTGGGGGGACACTGAAGCTTTCTTT. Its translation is CASSSWGDTEAFF.

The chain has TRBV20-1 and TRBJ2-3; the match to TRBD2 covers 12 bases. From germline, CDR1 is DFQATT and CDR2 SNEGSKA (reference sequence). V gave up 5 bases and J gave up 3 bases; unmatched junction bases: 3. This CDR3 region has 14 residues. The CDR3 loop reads CSAPTSGRTDTQYF. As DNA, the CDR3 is TGCAGTGCTCCGACTAGCGGGAGAACAGATACGCAGTATTTT.

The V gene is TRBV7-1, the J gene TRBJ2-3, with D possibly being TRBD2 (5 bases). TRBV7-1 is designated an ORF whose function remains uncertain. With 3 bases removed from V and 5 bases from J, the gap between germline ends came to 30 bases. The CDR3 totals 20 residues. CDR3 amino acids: CASSSSLHSSVGVSRDTQYF. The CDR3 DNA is TGTGCCAGCAGCTCCAGCCTACACTCTTCGGTGGGAGTTAGTAGAGATACGCAGTATTTT.

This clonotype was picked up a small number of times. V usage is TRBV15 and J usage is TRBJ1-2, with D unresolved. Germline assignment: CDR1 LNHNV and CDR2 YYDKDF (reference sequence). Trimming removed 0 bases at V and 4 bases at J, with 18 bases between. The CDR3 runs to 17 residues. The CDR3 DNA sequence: TGTGCCACCAGCAGAGATCGAAAACCCCACACCCGCTATGGCTACACCTTC. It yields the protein CATSRDRKPHTRYGYTF.

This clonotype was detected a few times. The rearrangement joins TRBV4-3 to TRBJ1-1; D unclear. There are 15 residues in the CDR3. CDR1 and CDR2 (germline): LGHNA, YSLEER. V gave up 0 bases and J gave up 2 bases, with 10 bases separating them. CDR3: CASSQDWALNTEAFF. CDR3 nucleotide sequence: TGCGCCAGCAGCCAAGATTGGGCCCTTAACACTGAAGCTTTCTTT.

The CDR3 sequence: CSASPSGSYNEQFF. The CDR3 DNA follows: TGCAGTGCTAGTCCTAGCGGGAGTTACAATGAGCAGTTCTTC. This sequence joins TRBV20-1 and TRBJ2-1, with TRBD2 matching 10 bases. This CDR3 contains 14 residues. The ends lost 3 bases at V and 4 bases at J; junction bases unmatched: 3. Germline loops: CDR1 DFQATT, CDR2 SNEGSKA (reference sequence).

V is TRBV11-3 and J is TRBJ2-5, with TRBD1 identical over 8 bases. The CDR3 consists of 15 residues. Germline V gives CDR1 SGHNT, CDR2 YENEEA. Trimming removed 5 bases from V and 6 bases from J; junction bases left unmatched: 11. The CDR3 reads CASSAGQAGYQTQYF. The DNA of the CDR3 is TGTGCCAGCAGCGCGGGACAGGCTGGGTACCAGACCCAGTACTTC.

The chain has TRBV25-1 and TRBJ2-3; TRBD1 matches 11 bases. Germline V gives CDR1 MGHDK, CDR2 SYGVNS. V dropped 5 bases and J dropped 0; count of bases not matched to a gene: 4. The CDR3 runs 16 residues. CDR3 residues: CASSNGQGASTDTQYF. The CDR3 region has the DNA TGTGCCAGCAGTAACGGACAGGGGGCTAGCACAGATACGCAGTATTTT.

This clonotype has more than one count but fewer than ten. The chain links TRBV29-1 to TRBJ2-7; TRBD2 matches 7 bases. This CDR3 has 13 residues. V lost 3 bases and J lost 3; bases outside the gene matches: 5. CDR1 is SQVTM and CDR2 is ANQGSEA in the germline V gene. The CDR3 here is CSVDVGGNYEQYF. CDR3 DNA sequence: TGCAGCGTTGATGTCGGGGGGAACTACGAGCAGTACTTC.

The CDR3 loop is CASSPTGEAFF. The CDR3 nucleotides read TGTGCCAGCAGTCCGACAGGGGAAGCTTTCTTT. V gene TRBV12-3 or TRBV12-4 combines with J gene TRBJ1-1; 7 bases align to TRBD1. Germline trimming cut 5 bases from V and 8 bases from J; bases unmatched to any gene: 2. The CDR3 runs 11 residues.